This T cell receptor (beta chain) was profiled in a study of blood T cell repertoires in COVID-19. The CDR3 is 15 residues long. Trimming removed 7 bases from V and 5 bases from J, with 17 bases in between. Per germline, CDR1 ENHRY and CDR2 SYGVKD. In the original processing: Nucleated cell counts were estimated from reference gene primer amplification. TCRdb keeps only in-frame clones here, not all; method: immunoSEQ multiplex PCR. That table is the source of V, J and clone size, and D and trimming were worked out from the DNA. The sample carries hundreds of thousands of clones, roughly 90% recorded once.

Sequencing was performed on peripheral blood. The clonotype was recovered from an older woman with COVID-19, enrolled during active disease. V gene TRBV10-3 combines with J gene TRBJ2-2; D gene unclear. The CDR3 protein is CAINPFPQTTGELFF. As DNA, the CDR3 is TGTGCCATCAATCCTTTCCCACAAACAACCGGGGAGCTGTTTTTT.